This TCR beta chain was obtained from a study of technical replicates of blood from a few donors. The CDR3 contains 14 residues. Looked up from germline, CDR1 is LNHDA and CDR2 is SQIVND (reference sequence). The V gene lost 6 bases and the J gene lost 8 bases, with 17 bases spanning the gap. Generated by immunoSEQ multiplex PCR, the TCRdb table keeps only in-frame clones and is missing some. The sample shows roughly 79,000 clones, around 92% of them seen only once. The chain employs TRBV19 and TRBJ2-1; a weak D match, TRBD2 (6 bases). The TCR sequence derives from a human donor in good health. Some clones in this sample may be carry-over from other donors' samples. The sequencing input was T cells isolated from PBMCs. CDR3 sequence reads: CASSVREKRDEQFF. The CDR3 DNA reads TGTGCCAGTAGCGTCCGGGAGAAGAGGGATGAGCAGTTCTTC. Full variable domain (outside the CDR3, taken from reference TRBV19 and TRBJ2-1): DGGITQSPKYLFRKEGQNVTLSCEQNLNHDAMYWYRQDPGQGLRLIYYSQIVNDFQKGDIAEGYSVSREKKESFPLTVTSAQKNPTAFYLCASSVREKRDEQFFGPGTRLTVL.